This T cell receptor beta chain was sequenced in a study of shared clonotypes between healthy human individuals. Of note for this clone: Antigen specificity is unknown.

Study findings and constraints: Clonotypes shared by all four donors outscored non-shared clonotypes in generation probability.

Repertoires were generated with immunoSEQ multiplex PCR, while TCRdb's copy carries only in-frame clones and drops some. The sample includes 1.5 million to 1.9 million clones, approximately 98% of them seen just once. The sequenced material came from naive CD4+ T cells sorted from blood. Regarding subset: CD45RA+ positively selected. This receptor was taken from a man aged 30 to 45 in good health.

CDR3 sequence (DNA): TGTGCCAGCGGACCAACTAGGACTAGCGCGAACACCGGGGAGCTGTTTTTT. It encodes CASGPTRTSANTGELFF. The chain uses TRBV6-4 and TRBJ2-2, with 9 positions matching TRBD2. Germline CDR1 is MRHNA and CDR2 is SNTAGT. This CDR3 contains 17 residues. The ends lost 8 bases at V and 0 bases at J; junction bases unmatched: 10.